This T cell receptor beta chain was captured by sequencing in a study of blood T cell repertoires in COVID-19. The protocol was immunoSEQ multiplex PCR, while the TCRdb copy is restricted to in-frame clones and leaves out a portion. The sample comprises 310,000 or so clones, roughly 89% of which are singletons, and about 1.7% rests with the top ten. Between the trimmed V and J ends, which lost 5 bases and 9 bases, there was a span of 19 bases. Looked up from germline, CDR1 is MNHEY and CDR2 is SMNVEV (reference sequence). This CDR3 region has 14 residues. The sequencing input was PBMCs or T cells enriched from blood (not recorded which). The TCR was taken from a woman aged 18-30 years with acute COVID-19. This chain connects TRBV27 to TRBJ1-1; D may be TRBD1 (6 bases). The CDR3 DNA sequence: TGTGCCAGCAGTCAGGACAGTCTCTCTCCTAAAGCTTTCTTT. It is translated as CASSQDSLSPKAFF.